The source of this TCR beta chain is a study of T cell responses to AZD1222 COVID-19 vaccine. There are 14 residues in the CDR3. CDR1 is SEHNR and CDR2 is FQNEAQ in the germline V gene (reference sequence). The ends were cut back, 1 base at V and 3 bases at J, with 7 bases in the middle. Study observations and caveats: All repertoire sampling was performed exclusively after the peak T cell response. Donors were chiefly white British, with a greater number of females, and clonal diversity was perhaps underestimated. Targets within unmutated variant regions were reportedly found for nearly half of spike-specific TCRs.

In regard to this clone: Its antigen remains unidentified.

Produced via immunoSEQ multiplex PCR; TCRdb's table is partial and in-frame only. The table has 95,000 to 100,000 clones, 89% seen once. V and J are TRBV7-9 and TRBJ1-5; D unclear. This TCR came from an adult in good health. The source material was peripheral blood, sampled on day 0 of AZD1222 vaccination. CDR3 amino acids: CASSLGGDNQPQHF. The CDR3 DNA reads as TGTGCCAGCAGCTTAGGGGGAGACAATCAGCCCCAGCATTTT.